These T cell receptor beta chains were read from a single sample in a study of identical twins. Each CDR3 protein gets one entry after TCRdb re-called the 5' RACE reads with MiXCR. The table has some 240,000 distinct CDR3 sequences, over 9.5% seen once; the top ten hold 8% to 10%. The sequenced material came from memory T cells sorted from blood. The receptors derive from a man between 45 and 60 years old in good health. Each CDR3 is given without its conserved first and last residue. Each record gives: J gene, V gene, CDR3 protein.

J: TRBJ1-1; V: TRBV19; CDR3: ASSIPGLDTEAF
J: TRBJ2-7; V: TRBV6-2/TRBV6-3; CDR3: ASSGTSSTNTYEQY
J: TRBJ2-2; V: TRBV28; CDR3: ASRRQGIGELF
J: TRBJ2-1; V: TRBV4-1; CDR3: ASSQDPEIAGIEQF
J: TRBJ1-2; V: TRBV11-2; CDR3: ASSLVSWDSKSNYGYT
J: TRBJ1-3; V: TRBV4-1; CDR3: ASSQTFTGNTIY
J: TRBJ2-7; V: TRBV25-1; CDR3: ATVGDRGYEQY
J: TRBJ2-6; V: TRBV7-6; CDR3: ASSWDRGRSGANVLT
J: TRBJ2-1; V: TRBV3-1; CDR3: ASSQDPGLASNEQF
J: TRBJ2-7; V: TRBV2; CDR3: ASSKKGYEQY
J: TRBJ2-7; V: TRBV7-9; CDR3: ASSSTGTATYEQY
J: TRBJ2-7; V: TRBV3-1; CDR3: ASSQDLDSLSLQY
J: TRBJ1-1; V: TRBV30; CDR3: AWSGGGRGYTEAF
J: TRBJ2-6; V: TRBV24-1; CDR3: ATGELSSGANVLT
J: TRBJ2-3; V: TRBV11-1; CDR3: ASSSPWAVTGSTDTQY
J: TRBJ2-7; V: TRBV5-1; CDR3: ASSFSSGSDEQY
J: TRBJ2-1; V: TRBV5-1; CDR3: ASSFSGSSYNEQF
J: TRBJ2-7; V: TRBV2; CDR3: ASGRESERLGDEQY
J: TRBJ1-2; V: TRBV4-3; CDR3: ASSQSRGGSGYT
J: TRBJ1-2; V: TRBV4-2; CDR3: ASSKTGVYGYT
J: TRBJ2-7; V: TRBV3-1; CDR3: ASRGTGSNEQY
J: TRBJ2-1; V: TRBV18; CDR3: ASSPLHPYNEQF
J: TRBJ2-5; V: TRBV27; CDR3: ASSLRDSQETQY
J: TRBJ2-1; V: TRBV5-1; CDR3: ASSTFGGGEQF
J: TRBJ1-2; V: TRBV9; CDR3: ATSSYGYT
J: TRBJ1-1; V: TRBV19; CDR3: ASSINGITEAF
J: TRBJ1-3; V: TRBV5-5; CDR3: ASSLPSGNTIY
J: TRBJ2-5; V: TRBV5-5; CDR3: ASSLSAYQETQY
J: TRBJ2-7; V: TRBV20-1; CDR3: SARVDRTSYEQY